This TCR beta chain derives from a study of Graves' ophthalmopathy and Graves' hyperthyroidism (dated by TCRdb to the late 2010s). Notes on the research overall: Peripheral blood was collected at initial diagnosis, before any treatment. The study used signatures of the TCR beta repertoire to tell Graves' ophthalmopathy apart from Graves' hyperthyroidism and to predict which patients would progress to ophthalmopathy. In total, approximately 140 blood samples were TCR-sequenced: approximately 42 ophthalmopathy, roughly 80 hyperthyroidism and 17 hyperthyroidism-to-ophthalmopathy patients. To explore V-J signatures that distinguish ophthalmopathy from hyperthyroidism, a discovery set of 90 to 100 patients was enrolled, made up of approximately 45 with ophthalmopathy and roughly 55 with stable hyperthyroidism. An independent validation cohort was composed of some 19 hyperthyroidism patients and 17 patients who later progressed from hyperthyroidism to ophthalmopathy. T-cell repertoires of thyroid tissue and blood were compared in five or six hyperthyroidism patients. Following sampling, methimazole starting at 30 mg daily was administered to hyperthyroidism patients, and high-dose intravenous methylprednisolone was administered to ophthalmopathy patients. The 100 or so discovery patients were divided at random into training and test sets in a 7:3 ratio.

The CDR3 holds 15 amino acids from the cysteine to the phenylalanine. Only the CDR3 part of the read is kept: 45 bases, read in frame from the first base. Trimming removed 8 bases from V and 5 bases from J, leaving 21 bases between the germline ends. For repertoire sequencing, the TCR beta CDR3 regions were amplified from RNA transcripts. The first round of RT-PCR was done with HTBI primers and the Qiagen OneStep RT-PCR kit, and was followed by a second round of multiplex PCR, then size selection and purification. The libraries underwent paired-end sequencing with 100 bp reads on an Illumina HiSeq2000. As for the original processing: Reads were processed with SOAPnuke, discarding reads with adapters, uncalled bases, mean Phred below 15, or no exact constant-primer or identifier match. COPE v1.2.5 was used to merge high-quality paired reads. Unique nucleotide sequences were defined as clonotypes and aligned to IMGT TRB V, D and J references using MiTCR v1.1. Analysis was restricted to V-J combinations with a frequency above 0.0001, which covered roughly 99% of repertoires. For each V-J combination, a TCR clonal expansion and chaos score was defined as the ratio of F50 clonal expansion to chaos observed in the TCRdist matrix. Welch's t-statistics and random forest were used to reduce features to 13 V-J combinations, which were fed into a naive Bayes classifier. Thyroid-blood repertoire similarity was quantified with the Morisita-Horn index. TCRdb cleaned the public reads at Q25 with fastp, built clones with MiXCR and kept in-frame beta chains. Each CDR3 protein gets just one entry, which takes the most common genes and DNA from the rows behind it. The authors' filters were not applied to this entry. This sample gives about 390,000 distinct CDR3 sequences in total; 15% of them show up just once. About 7% of the sample is taken by the ten largest.

Stable hyperthyroidism was defined as no progression to ophthalmopathy within 18 months of follow-up. Hyperthyroidism patients were newly diagnosed, were aged 18 to 65 years, and had a disease duration under 2 months. Patients with other autoimmune diseases, uncontrolled infections, pregnancy or lactation were excluded from the study. Clinical symptoms, serum thyroxine, TRAb, thyroid ultrasound and orbital computed tomography formed the basis of the diagnosis. PBMCs were isolated from about 9 ml of fresh peripheral blood by Ficoll-Paque density gradient centrifugation. Total RNA was extracted with Trizol reagent and quality-checked on an Agilent 2100 Bioanalyzer. The full study reports these points: In validation, the model predicted ophthalmopathy progression with less than 71% sensitivity and roughly 78% specificity; fewer than 15 predicted patients were CT-confirmed with GO in a median of approximately six months. Among expanded thyroid clonotypes with frequency above 0.001, most also showed up in blood, which suggests that blood repertoires may reflect the thyroid immune response. No statistical method was used to set the sample size in advance, and the investigators knew which group each participant was assigned to. Ophthalmopathy was separated from stable hyperthyroidism by the 13-signature model with about 85% sensitivity and around 81% specificity in cross-validation and with 80%/75% in the test set.

Points on this clonotype: Its antigen remains unidentified. Base-call qualities are not available, and no considerably larger clone is one nucleotide away.

Sequenced sample: peripheral blood. This receptor chain uses TRBV12-3 or TRBV12-4 and TRBJ2-5; TRBD2 is a possible D gene, resting on 6 matching bases. The sequence was collected from a woman under 30 with stable Graves' hyperthyroidism. Donor details come from another sample of the same person, matched by shared clones. The bases read TGTGCCAGCGGTAGGCGGGGATTAGCTCAGGAGACCCAGTACTTC. This yields the protein CASGRRGLAQETQYF.